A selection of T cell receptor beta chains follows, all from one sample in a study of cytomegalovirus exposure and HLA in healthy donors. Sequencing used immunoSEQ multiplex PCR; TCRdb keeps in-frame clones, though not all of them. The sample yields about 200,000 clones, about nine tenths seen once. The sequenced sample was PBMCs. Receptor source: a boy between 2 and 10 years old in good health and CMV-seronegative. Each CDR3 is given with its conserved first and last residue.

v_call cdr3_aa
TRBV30 CAWSGGGGGYTF
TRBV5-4 CASNIQGVDQPQHF
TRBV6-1 CASGGHGTGYSPLHF
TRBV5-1 CASSLGQGDVWGTEAFF
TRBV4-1 CASSQETYGGAFF
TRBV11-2 CASSLDLLGQGGYVNTEAFF
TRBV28 CASSWGGGMNTEAFF
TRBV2 CASSENRATEPQHF
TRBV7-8 CASSLASHTGQPQHF
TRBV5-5 CASSLVQGENTIYF
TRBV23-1 CASSRQDNTEAFF
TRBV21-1 CASSKKVSRLVNSYEQYF
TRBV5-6 CASSAASGNAASYEQYF
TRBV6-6 CASSPPGSTAGELFF
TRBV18 CASSPPLPGTSGKPQFF
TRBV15 CATSRDKASELDEQFF
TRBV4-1 CASRGTNTGELFF
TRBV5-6 CASSFSIGGGGTDTQYF
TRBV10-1 CASRQGAGTGELFF
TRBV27 CASKTVQGDNQPQHF
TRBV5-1 CASSPAPTTGQTNYGYTF
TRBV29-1 CSVDRGPYGYTF
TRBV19 CASRGRGPVGELFF
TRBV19 CASSIVGLAQHF
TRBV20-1 CSAIKNNEQFF
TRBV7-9 CASSLPGTGDSPLHF
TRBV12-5 CASGLGQGTGYTF
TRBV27 CASSLFAVTSGSSPGVRDTQYF
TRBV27 CASSNRLAKGSTDTQYF
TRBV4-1 CASSQVDRGRYEQYF
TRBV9 CASSGTGGKETQYF
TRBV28 CASSWEGGENTEAFF
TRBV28 CASSPSGQTIDTQYF
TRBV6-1 CASSERSGVAYEQYF
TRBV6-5 CASSFARGAVGELFF
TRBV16 CASSPGVTPGGTEAFF
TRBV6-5 CASSHPGQGHEKLFF
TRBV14 CASSQDWNSQNTEAFF
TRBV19 CASSIVVATNEKLFF
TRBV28 CASSFQRGIAYNEQFF
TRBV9 CASSTTGISGYTF
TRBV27 CASSLVGAEGADTQYF
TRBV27 CASSPGLAGELFF
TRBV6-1 CASSETTLQETQYF
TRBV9 CASSVDVQNRVYEQYF
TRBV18 CASSPRDRGSYEQYF
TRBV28 CASSQSGFSGSTDTQYF
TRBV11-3 CASSLGRVNTEAFF
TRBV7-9 CASSLALTENSPLHF
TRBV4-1 CASSPTGRSNQPQHF
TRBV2 CASSEESGAEAFF
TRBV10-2 CASRAGGLSTDTQYF